This paragraph reports one T cell receptor beta chain. Time point defined: baseline pretreatment blood. The treatment is: 15 Gy SBRT to primary tumor, nephrectomy 4 weeks later. The data originate from a study of radiation and T cells in renal cell carcinoma. The method was immunoSEQ multiplex PCR; TCRdb's version includes in-frame clones alone and lacks a portion of them. Counted here are some 150,000 clones, 83% occurring once; the ten biggest clones make up under 30%. The CDR3 is made up of 13 amino acids. CDR1 is SNHLY, CDR2 FYNNEI, per germline. V lost 6 bases and J lost 6, with 14 bases in between.

This sequence joins TRBV2 and TRBJ1-2, with a weak D call TRBD1 (6 bases). This receptor was identified in a woman aged 45-65 years with renal cell carcinoma. The sample in question was blood, obtained from a patient whose treatment included radiotherapy and nephrectomy. This CDR3 is CASRGDTIDGYTF. CDR3 DNA sequence: TGTGCCAGCAGAGGGGACACAATCGATGGCTACACCTTC.